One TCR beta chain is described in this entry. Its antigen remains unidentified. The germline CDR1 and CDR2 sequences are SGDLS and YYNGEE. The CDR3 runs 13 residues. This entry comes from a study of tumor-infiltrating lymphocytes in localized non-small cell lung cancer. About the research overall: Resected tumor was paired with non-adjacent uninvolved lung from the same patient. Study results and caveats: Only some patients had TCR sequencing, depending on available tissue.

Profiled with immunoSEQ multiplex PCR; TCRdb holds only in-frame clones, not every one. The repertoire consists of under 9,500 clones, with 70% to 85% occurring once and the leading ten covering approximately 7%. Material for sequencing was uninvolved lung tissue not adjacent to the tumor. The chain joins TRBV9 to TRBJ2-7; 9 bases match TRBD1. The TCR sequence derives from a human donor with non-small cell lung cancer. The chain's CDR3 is CAAGQGDGYEQYF. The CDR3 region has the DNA TGTGCAGCGGGACAGGGAGATGGCTACGAGCAGTACTTC.